This T cell receptor (beta chain) was recorded in a study of blood T cell repertoires in COVID-19. Study-level information: Nucleic acid was either cDNA or gDNA, and it came from T cells, B-cell-depleted T cells, or PBMCs.

Original analysis: Counts of nucleated cells, estimated from reference gene primer amplification, were obtained. Measured with immunoSEQ multiplex PCR; TCRdb has only the in-frame clones, and not every one. Clone size and the V and J calls come from that table; the DNA yielded D and trimming. The repertoire includes more than 150,000 clones, roughly 87% of them detected once, and roughly 9.6% sits in the top ten. Participant age was about 18 to 89 years, and participants resided in roughly 25 US areas. Participants were placed into cohorts based on the clinical history they reported. The V gene lost 4 bases and the J gene lost 7 bases, with 26 bases spanning the gap. The length of the CDR3 is 17 residues. CDR1 is MDHEN and CDR2 is SYDVKM in the germline V gene.

This sequence joins TRBV28 and TRBJ2-7; TRBD2 is a possible D gene (5 bases). This clonotype was obtained from a man between 45 and 60 years old who had recovered from COVID-19. The specimen was PBMCs or T cells enriched from blood (not recorded which). The CDR3 sequence: CASSSPDMTGPQREQYF. DNA for the CDR3: TGTGCCAGCAGTTCCCCAGACATGACTGGACCCCAGCGGGAGCAGTACTTC.